This is a list of T cell receptor beta chains from one sample in a study of CD8+ T cells in alopecia areata. Clones were sequenced by immunoSEQ multiplex PCR, and TCRdb holds only the in-frame ones, with some missing. The sample has about 210,000 clones, about 57% seen once. This specimen consisted of CD4+ T cells sorted from blood, obtained at week 4, from a patient treated with tofacitinib. These receptor sequences come from a human donor with alopecia areata. Each CDR3 is given with its conserved first and last residue. D genes are given only for firm matches. Only some rows state a clone size, as once, few, many or a class for expanded clones.

J gene: TRBJ2-3; D gene: .; clone size: .; V gene: TRBV30; CDR3 DNA: TGTGCCTGGAGTGCGTCCTCAGATACGCAGTATTTT; CDR3 protein: CAWSASSDTQYF
J gene: TRBJ2-7; D gene: .; clone size: .; V gene: TRBV5-1; CDR3 DNA: TGCGCCAGCAGCTTGGCAGGGAAAAAGAGCGACGAGCAGTACTTC; CDR3 protein: CASSLAGKKSDEQYF
J gene: TRBJ1-2; D gene: .; clone size: .; V gene: TRBV30; CDR3 DNA: TGTGCCTCGACTGGGCCTGACTATGGCTACACCTTC; CDR3 protein: CASTGPDYGYTF
J gene: TRBJ1-6; D gene: .; clone size: few; V gene: TRBV29-1; CDR3 DNA: TGCAGCGTCGCAATAGGGGCAGGGGAAAATTCACCCCTCCACTTT; CDR3 protein: CSVAIGAGENSPLHF
J gene: TRBJ1-1; D gene: .; clone size: .; V gene: TRBV4-3; CDR3 DNA: TGCGCCAGCAGCCAAGATCGGGGGCGAGGTCTCTTT; CDR3 protein: CASSQDRGRGLF
J gene: TRBJ2-3; D gene: .; clone size: .; V gene: TRBV7-9; CDR3 DNA: TGTGCCAGCAGCTCGACCCCTAATACGCAGTATTTT; CDR3 protein: CASSSTPNTQYF
J gene: TRBJ1-2; D gene: .; clone size: .; V gene: TRBV7-2; CDR3 DNA: TGTGCCAGCAGCTTAACCCCAGGGGACTATGGCTACACCTTC; CDR3 protein: CASSLTPGDYGYTF
J gene: TRBJ1-5; D gene: TRBD1; clone size: many; V gene: TRBV5-6; CDR3 DNA: TGTGCCAGCAGGAACAGGGGGGATGGCAATCAGCCCCAGCATTTT; CDR3 protein: CASRNRGDGNQPQHF
J gene: TRBJ2-7; D gene: TRBD1; clone size: once; V gene: TRBV6-5; CDR3 DNA: TGTGCCAGCAGTTCAACGACGGGACAGGGGCCCTACGAGCAGTACTTC; CDR3 protein: CASSSTTGQGPYEQYF
J gene: TRBJ2-7; D gene: .; clone size: few; V gene: TRBV6-1; CDR3 DNA: TGTGCCAGCAGTGAAAGGCAGGAGGGTTACGAGCAGTACTTC; CDR3 protein: CASSERQEGYEQYF
J gene: TRBJ2-7; D gene: .; clone size: many; V gene: TRBV29-1; CDR3 DNA: TGCAGCGTTATTTACGGGTACGAGCAGTACTTC; CDR3 protein: CSVIYGYEQYF
J gene: TRBJ2-3; D gene: .; clone size: once; V gene: TRBV4-1; CDR3 DNA: TGCGCCAGCAGCCAAGATGGACCGGGGATGGGGAGCACAGATACGCAGTATTTT; CDR3 protein: CASSQDGPGMGSTDTQYF
J gene: TRBJ2-3; D gene: .; clone size: .; V gene: TRBV30; CDR3 DNA: TGTGCCTGGAGATTGATAGATACGCAGTATTTT; CDR3 protein: CAWRLIDTQYF
J gene: TRBJ2-3; D gene: .; clone size: .; V gene: TRBV10-3; CDR3 DNA: TGTGCCATCAGTGTGGACCACACAGATACGCAGTATTTT; CDR3 protein: CAISVDHTDTQYF
J gene: TRBJ2-5; D gene: .; clone size: .; V gene: TRBV12-5; CDR3 DNA: TGTGCTAGTGGTTCAGCTGGGGCGCAGGAGACCCAGTACTTC; CDR3 protein: CASGSAGAQETQYF
J gene: TRBJ2-6; D gene: .; clone size: .; V gene: TRBV11-1; CDR3 DNA: TGTGCCAGCAGCATCGGACCTGATGGGGCCAACGTCCTGACTTTC; CDR3 protein: CASSIGPDGANVLTF
J gene: TRBJ1-2; D gene: .; clone size: .; V gene: TRBV29-1; CDR3 DNA: TGCAGCGTTGATCAGGGAGAAGGCTACACCTTC; CDR3 protein: CSVDQGEGYTF
J gene: TRBJ2-7; D gene: .; clone size: .; V gene: TRBV30; CDR3 DNA: TGTGCCTGGAGTGTACACGGGATCCCCTACGAGCAGTACTTC; CDR3 protein: CAWSVHGIPYEQYF
J gene: TRBJ1-5; D gene: TRBD1; clone size: .; V gene: TRBV19; CDR3 DNA: TGTGCCAGTAGTTTCTCCGGGACAGTTCTCGATCAGCCCCAGCATTTT; CDR3 protein: CASSFSGTVLDQPQHF
J gene: TRBJ2-7; D gene: TRBD2; clone size: few; V gene: TRBV7-2; CDR3 DNA: TGTGCCAGCAGCTCGGGACTAGCGTTCTCCTACGAGCAGTACTTC; CDR3 protein: CASSSGLAFSYEQYF